This T cell receptor (beta chain) was profiled in a study of breast tumors, draining lymph nodes, adjacent tissues. TCRdb itself ran the multiplex PCR reads through MiXCR, one entry per CDR3 protein. The sample yields approximately 280,000 distinct CDR3 sequences, over 30% seen once. With 3 bases clipped from V and 4 bases from J, the junction kept 6 bases outside the gene matches. The CDR3 is made up of 15 amino acids. The germline gives CDR1 KGHSH, CDR2 LQKENI. Comments on this clonotype: Its target is not known.

Breast cancer patients provided tissue from their axillary draining lymph nodes. Study-wide results and caveats: Tumor repertoires ranked between lymph nodes and nontumor tissue in diversity, with V and J gene preferences.

What was sequenced was axillary lymph node tissue. The receptor was derived from a female donor with breast cancer. Some clones in this sample may be carry-over from other donors' samples. The chain has TRBV18 and TRBJ1-5; 7 nucleotides match TRBD1. The CDR3 coding sequence is TGTGCCAGCTCACCCTCCGGGACAGAAAATCAGCCCCAGCATTTT. This encodes CASSPSGTENQPQHF.